This TCR beta chain was sequenced during a study of PD-L1 blockade in urothelial cancer. About the study: The median T cell count in blood samples was over 140,000.

The germline V and J ends were trimmed by 8 bases and 4 bases, with 16 bases remaining between them. The CDR3 is 14 amino acids. Germline V gives CDR1 MNHNY, CDR2 SVGAGI (reference sequence). Here immunoSEQ multiplex PCR was the method, and the copy in TCRdb shows in-frame clones only, minus some. The profile covers 53,000 or so clones, with about 90% appearing a single time and roughly 16% taken by the ten largest. The chain recombines TRBV6-6 with TRBJ2-3, with a tentative D call TRBD2 (6 bases). The input for sequencing was PBMCs, taken around atezolizumab (anti-PD-L1) treatment. The receptor was isolated from a man in his 60s with urothelial cancer. The CDR3 DNA sequence: TGTGCCAGCTCGGAAGGAGGGTACTCAGATACGCAGTATTTT. It encodes CASSEGGYSDTQYF.